Listed here are 24 T cell receptor beta chains from one sample, sequenced in a study of shared clonotypes between healthy human individuals. Data came from immunoSEQ multiplex PCR; TCRdb stores just in-frame clones and leaves some out. Here the sample spans over a million clones, about 75% being singletons. The sequenced sample was memory CD4+ T cells sorted from blood. The subset here: CD45RA-negative fraction. These receptor sequences come from a young man in good health.

The rearrangement uses TRBV19 and TRBJ2-2; tentative D call: TRBD1 (6 bases). There are 16 residues in the CDR3. V lost 6 bases and J lost 1, with 15 bases in between. Germline CDR1 LNHDA, CDR2 SQIVND (reference sequence). CDR3 protein: CASRSWDTLNTGELFF. The CDR3 DNA reads TGTGCCAGTAGGTCATGGGACACTCTGAACACCGGGGAGCTGTTTTTT.

This clone has more than one count but fewer than ten. The chain links TRBV30 to TRBJ1-4; 9 bases are a match to TRBD1. With 4 bases clipped from V and 10 bases from J, the junction kept 13 bases outside the gene matches. This CDR3 spans 15 amino acids. CDR1 GTSNPN and CDR2 SVGIG come from the germline V gene (reference sequence). The CDR3 bases are TGTGCCTGGACCCCAACAGGGGGCGCTGGGGGAAAACTGTTTTTT. Its translation is CAWTPTGGAGGKLFF.

This chain links TRBV2 with TRBJ2-1; 8 bases map to TRBD1. The CDR3 has 14 amino acids. J lost 7 bases, V lost 3 bases, and 5 bases had no gene match. Per germline, CDR1 SNHLY and CDR2 FYNNEI. The CDR3 sequence: CASSDWGQANEQFF. CDR3 nucleotides: TGTGCCAGCAGTGATTGGGGACAGGCAAATGAGCAGTTCTTC.

On this clone: Within the sample, other DNA sequences also encode this same CDR3. This chain connects TRBV7-2 to TRBJ2-7; D gene ambiguous. The CDR3 has 13 residues. CDR1 SGHTA and CDR2 FQGNSA come from the germline V gene. Deletions cut 5 bases from V and 3 bases from J, with 11 bases between. The CDR3 bases are TGTGCCAGCAGCCCCGATGGGTTCTACGAGCAGTACTTC. Protein product: CASSPDGFYEQYF.

This rearrangement joins TRBV5-6 to TRBJ2-5, with D possibly TRBD1 on 7 matching bases. Germline CDR1 is SGHDT and CDR2 is YYEEEE. The CDR3 totals 16 residues. Trimming took 0 bases from V and 5 from J, leaving 17 bases between them. As DNA, the CDR3 is TGTGCCAGCAGCTTGGGAGCCAGGGGGGTGCGGGAGACCCAGTACTTC. This encodes CASSLGARGVRETQYF.

The chain has TRBV5-6 and TRBJ2-7; the match to TRBD1 covers 7 bases. Germline assignment: CDR1 SGHDT and CDR2 YYEEEE. Unmatched junction bases numbered 8, after V lost 4 bases and J lost 1 base. This CDR3 has 15 amino acids. The CDR3 nucleotides read TGTGCCAGCAGCAGGACAGGCGATTTGTCCTACGAGCAGTACTTC. Translating gives CASSRTGDLSYEQYF.

V is TRBV6-6 and J is TRBJ1-1; D might be TRBD1 (5 bases). The CDR3 runs 14 residues. CDR1 and CDR2 (germline): MNHNY, SVGAGI (reference sequence). V lost 5 bases and J lost 4, with 14 bases in between. The CDR3 coding sequence is TGTGCCAGCAGTCCCCGGGGGGTGGGCACTGAAGCTTTCTTT. Amino acids: CASSPRGVGTEAFF.

This chain uses TRBV4-3 with TRBJ1-2, with D tentatively TRBD1 (5 bases). V gave up 1 base and J gave up 5 bases, with 11 bases separating them. The V gene's germline CDR1 is LGHNA and CDR2 YSLEER. This CDR3 contains 14 residues. CDR3 residues: CASSQGQGSYGYTF. The CDR3 bases are TGCGCCAGCAGCCAAGGTCAGGGATCGTATGGCTACACCTTC.

A word on this clone: A single base separates this from a much larger clone, so it may be a read error. The rearrangement links TRBV2 to TRBJ2-2; 13 bases align to TRBD2. After removal of 3 bases from V and 5 bases from J, the junction contained 0 bases not matched to a gene. Germline V CDR1 and CDR2: SNHLY, FYNNEI. CDR3 length: 15 amino acids. The CDR3 DNA reads TGTGCCAGCAGTGAGACTAGCGGGAGGACCGGGGAGCTGTTTTTT. Residues: CASSETSGRTGELFF.

This clone was observed a few times. The rearrangement uses TRBV6-5 and TRBJ1-1; the D gene is possibly TRBD1 (5 bases). Germline V CDR1 and CDR2: MNHEY, SVGAGI. The CDR3 length is 11 residues. V dropped 0 bases and J dropped 10 bases, with 6 bases sitting between them. CDR3 protein: CASSYSGRAFF. In nucleotides, the CDR3 is TGTGCCAGCAGTTACTCGGGGCGAGCTTTCTTT.

The sample holds one count of this clone. This chain uses TRBV9 with TRBJ1-4; D remains unclear. Germline-derived CDR1 and CDR2 are SGDLS and YYNGEE. The length of the CDR3 is 15 residues. The V end was cut by 0 bases, the J end by 4 bases, with 10 bases between. Here the CDR3 DNA reads TGTGCCAGCAGCGTAGAGTCAAATCATAATGAAAAACTGTTTTTT. Protein sequence: CASSVESNHNEKLFF.

This clone appeared many times. The V and J genes are TRBV4-2 and TRBJ2-7; 7 bases are shared with TRBD2. The CDR3 length is 15 residues. Unmatched junction bases numbered 7, after V lost 4 bases and J lost 1 base. Germline V gene sequence: CDR1 LGHNA, CDR2 YNFKEQ. The CDR3 protein is CASSLDAGLSYEQYF. In nucleotides, the CDR3 is TGTGCCAGCAGCCTAGATGCGGGACTATCCTACGAGCAGTACTTC.

The genes are TRBV6-1 and TRBJ2-3, with a possible D match to TRBD2 (6 bases). This CDR3 has 13 residues. Germline CDR1 MNHNS, CDR2 SASEGT. Trimming removed 8 bases from V and 3 bases from J, with 12 bases in between. CDR3 nucleotides: TGTGCCAGCGTGGGCCGGGGGACAGATACGCAGTATTTT. Protein sequence: CASVGRGTDTQYF.

This clone was counted a few times. The chain couples TRBV21-1 to TRBJ1-4. TRBV21-1 is flagged as a pseudogene. CDR3 length equals 15 residues. CDR3 loop: CASSPKPTTNEKLFF. CDR3 sequence (DNA): TGTGCCAGCAGTCCAAAGCCAACAACTAATGAAAAACTGTTTTTT.

This clone was counted a few times. V and J are TRBV30 and TRBJ1-5; D is undetermined. Trimming shortened V by 0 bases and J by 2 bases, and 8 bases separated the two germline ends. This CDR3 spans 14 amino acids. CDR1 and CDR2 (germline): GTSNPN, SVGIG (reference sequence). The CDR3, as DNA: TGTGCCTGGAGTGTAGCAAGGGGCAATCAGCCCCAGCATTTT. Amino acid sequence: CAWSVARGNQPQHF.

This clone was found a few times. The chain employs TRBV4-1 and TRBJ2-1; tentatively, D is TRBD1 or TRBD2 (5 bases each). The CDR3 is made up of 15 amino acids. Germline V lookup: CDR1 MGHRA, CDR2 YSYEKL. Trimming took 0 bases from V and 0 from J, leaving 6 bases between them. Here the CDR3 DNA reads TGCGCCAGCAGCCAAGATGGGACCTCCTACAATGAGCAGTTCTTC. Residues: CASSQDGTSYNEQFF.

This sequence joins TRBV5-4 and TRBJ2-7; either TRBD1 or TRBD2 may supply D (5 bases each). Germline loops: CDR1 SGHNT, CDR2 YYREEE (reference sequence). The CDR3 covers 15 residues. V lost 0 bases to trimming and J lost 0 bases, with 10 bases between them. The CDR3 nucleotides are TGTGCCAGCAGCTTGGCGGGGCGGGCCTCCTACGAGCAGTACTTC. This codes for CASSLAGRASYEQYF.

Of note for this clone: The same CDR3 is also encoded by other DNA sequences in this sample. This chain joins TRBV28 and TRBJ2-7; 8 nucleotides agree with TRBD1. Trimming cost V 6 bases and J 2 bases; bases outside gene matches: 9. CDR1 and CDR2 (germline): MDHEN, SYDVKM. The CDR3 is 15 amino acids. The CDR3 coding sequence is TGTGCCAGCAGCCCACCGGGACAGGCCACCTACGAGCAGTACTTC. Its translation is CASSPPGQATYEQYF.

V gene TRBV15 combines with J gene TRBJ2-3; D may be TRBD2 (5 bases). The CDR3 is 16 residues long. The germline gives CDR1 LNHNV, CDR2 YYDKDF (reference sequence). Deletions cut 0 bases from V and 6 bases from J, with 16 bases between. CDR3 coding DNA: TGTGCCACCAGCAGAGATCCGGGATTACTCACCGATACGCAGTATTTT. This sequence encodes CATSRDPGLLTDTQYF.

On this clone itself: Relative to the germline gene, one junction end is altered; a read error may explain this. The chain joins TRBV7-7 to TRBJ2-1, with a possible D match to TRBD2 (5 bases). Germline values: CDR1 SSHAT, CDR2 FNYEAQ (reference sequence). The CDR3 has 13 amino acids. DNA for the CDR3: TGTGCTAGCAGCTTAGCGCAAGACGATGAGCAGTTCTTC. Protein: CASSLAQDDEQFF.

The count of this clone is one. This chain joins TRBV6-1 and TRBJ2-7; TRBD2 is a possible D gene (5 bases). Germline CDR1 and CDR2: MNHNS and SASEGT. Trimming stripped 4 bases from V and 7 bases from J, with 11 bases between. The CDR3 extends over 12 amino acids. The DNA for the CDR3 is TGTGCCAGCAGTGTAAGCGGAACTGAGCAGTACTTC. Protein sequence: CASSVSGTEQYF.

The rearrangement uses TRBV28 and TRBJ2-2; 7 nucleotides match TRBD1. CDR1 MDHEN and CDR2 SYDVKM come from the germline V gene. CDR3 length: 15 residues. The ends lost 6 bases at V and 8 bases at J; junction bases unmatched: 12. The CDR3 DNA sequence: TGTGCCAGCAGCCTCACAGGGGCGGTAGGGGGGGAGCTGTTTTTT. Its translation is CASSLTGAVGGELFF.

The chain combines TRBV6-1 with TRBJ2-5; the match to TRBD2 covers 11 bases. The CDR3 covers 15 residues. V lost 4 bases to trimming and J lost 2 bases; unmatched junction nucleotides: 3. Germline values: CDR1 MNHNS, CDR2 SASEGT. Here the CDR3 DNA reads TGTGCCAGCAGTGCGGGACTAGCGGAACAAGAGACCCAGTACTTC. This sequence encodes CASSAGLAEQETQYF.

V gene TRBV5-1 combines with J gene TRBJ2-1, with 11 bases that match TRBD2. This CDR3 has 18 amino acids. Germline V lookup: CDR1 SGHRS, CDR2 YFSETQ. After removal of 4 bases from V and 6 bases from J, the junction contained 15 bases not matched to a gene. The CDR3 bases are TGCGCCAGCAGCCCGGGGGGTGCTAGCGGGAGGAGCAGCAATGAGCAGTTCTTC. Its protein is CASSPGGASGRSSNEQFF.